This T cell receptor (beta chain) was sequenced for a study of radiation and T cells in renal cell carcinoma. Study findings and constraints: Baseline intratumoral clonotype presence is unknown without pretreatment biopsies.

Regarding this clone: No antigen is known for it.

The assay was immunoSEQ multiplex PCR, and TCRdb's table has in-frame clones only and misses some. The data show about 140,000 clones, with roughly 83% seen just once and roughly 25% held by the top ten. Time point indicated: baseline pretreatment blood. Treatment meaning: 15 Gy SBRT to primary tumor, nephrectomy 4 weeks later. Radiation-treated patients gave blood at baseline, week 2 and week 4. The patient's renal cell carcinoma had clear cell pathology. CDR3 size: 13 residues. Trimming pared 7 bases from V and 7 bases from J, leaving 16 bases between. Germline lookup yields CDR1 LNHDA and CDR2 SQIVND (reference sequence).

The genes are TRBV19 and TRBJ1-2; no clear D gene. This sample comprised blood, obtained from a patient whose treatment included radiotherapy and nephrectomy. The receptor was derived from a woman aged 50 to 60 with renal cell carcinoma. CDR3 residues: CASKSRRGAGYTF. The CDR3, as DNA: TGTGCCAGTAAGTCCAGGCGTGGAGCTGGCTACACCTTC.